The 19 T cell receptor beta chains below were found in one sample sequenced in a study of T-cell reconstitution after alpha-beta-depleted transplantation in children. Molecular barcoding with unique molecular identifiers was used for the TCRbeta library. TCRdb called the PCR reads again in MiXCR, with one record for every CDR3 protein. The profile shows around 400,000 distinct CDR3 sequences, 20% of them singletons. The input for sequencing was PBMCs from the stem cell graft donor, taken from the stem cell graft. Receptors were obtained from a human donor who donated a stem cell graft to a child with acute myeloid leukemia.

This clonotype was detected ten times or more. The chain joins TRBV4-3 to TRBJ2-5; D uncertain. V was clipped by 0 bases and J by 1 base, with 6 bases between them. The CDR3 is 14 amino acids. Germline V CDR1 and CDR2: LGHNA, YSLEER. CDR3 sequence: CASSQDTAQETQYF. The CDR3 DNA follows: TGCGCCAGCAGCCAAGATACGGCCCAAGAGACCCAGTACTTC.

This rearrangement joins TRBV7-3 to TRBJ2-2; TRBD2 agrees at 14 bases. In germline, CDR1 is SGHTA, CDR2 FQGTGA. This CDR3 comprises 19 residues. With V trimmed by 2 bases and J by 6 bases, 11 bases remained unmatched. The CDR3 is CASSLPGTSGRGRSGELFF. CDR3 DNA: TGTGCCAGCAGCTTACCGGGGACTAGCGGGAGAGGTAGATCCGGGGAGCTGTTTTTT.

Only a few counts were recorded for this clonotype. This CDR3 reads CSPWVAETQYF. CDR3 sequence (DNA): TGCAGCCCGTGGGTTGCGGAGACCCAGTACTTC. The gene calls are TRBV29-1 and TRBJ2-5; the D is unclear. The CDR3 totals 11 residues. CDR1 is SQVTM and CDR2 is ANQGSEA in the germline V gene. V was clipped by 8 bases and J by 5 bases, with 12 bases between them.

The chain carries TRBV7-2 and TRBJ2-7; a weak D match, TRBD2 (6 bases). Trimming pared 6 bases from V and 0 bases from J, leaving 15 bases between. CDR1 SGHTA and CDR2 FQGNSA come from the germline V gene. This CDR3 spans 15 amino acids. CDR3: CASSNSGGVSYEQYF. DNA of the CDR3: TGTGCCAGCAGTAATAGCGGAGGGGTCTCCTACGAGCAGTACTTC.

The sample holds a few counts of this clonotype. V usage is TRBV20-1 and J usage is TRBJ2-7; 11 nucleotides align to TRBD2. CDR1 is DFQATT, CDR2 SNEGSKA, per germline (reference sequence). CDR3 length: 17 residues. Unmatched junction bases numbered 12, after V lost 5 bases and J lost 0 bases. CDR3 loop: CSALRLAGPQSSYEQYF. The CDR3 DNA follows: TGCAGTGCTCTTAGACTAGCGGGACCCCAGAGCTCCTACGAGCAGTACTTC.

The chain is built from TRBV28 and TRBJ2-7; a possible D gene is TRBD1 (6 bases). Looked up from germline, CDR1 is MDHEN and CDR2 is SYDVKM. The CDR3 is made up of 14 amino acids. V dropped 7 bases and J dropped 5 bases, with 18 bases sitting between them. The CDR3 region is CASTSVGTHNEQYF. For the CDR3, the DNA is TGTGCCAGCACCTCCGTCGGGACACACAACGAGCAGTACTTC. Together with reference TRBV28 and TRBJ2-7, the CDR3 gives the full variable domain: DVKVTQSSRYLVKRTGEKVFLECVQDMDHENMFWYRQDPGLGLRLIYFSYDVKMKEKGDIPEGYSVSREKKERFSLILESASTNQTSMYLCASTSVGTHNEQYFGPGTRLTVT.

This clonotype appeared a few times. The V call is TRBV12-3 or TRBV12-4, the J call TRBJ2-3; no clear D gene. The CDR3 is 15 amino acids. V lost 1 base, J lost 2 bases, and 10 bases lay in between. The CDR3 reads CASSLEAVPTDTQYF. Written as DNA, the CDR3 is TGTGCCAGCAGTTTAGAAGCAGTTCCCACAGATACGCAGTATTTT.

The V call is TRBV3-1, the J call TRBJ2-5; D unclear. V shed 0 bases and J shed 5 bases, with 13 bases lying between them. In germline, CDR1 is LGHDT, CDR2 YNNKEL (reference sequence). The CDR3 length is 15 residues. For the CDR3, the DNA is TGTGCCAGCAGCCAAGAGGTCTTCTGGTCGGAGACCCAGTACTTC. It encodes CASSQEVFWSETQYF.

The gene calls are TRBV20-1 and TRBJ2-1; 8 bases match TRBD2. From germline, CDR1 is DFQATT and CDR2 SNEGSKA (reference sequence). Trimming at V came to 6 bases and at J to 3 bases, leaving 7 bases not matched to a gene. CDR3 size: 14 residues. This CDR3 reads CSATGGRSYNEQFF. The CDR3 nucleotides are TGCAGTGCAACAGGCGGGAGGAGCTACAATGAGCAGTTCTTC.

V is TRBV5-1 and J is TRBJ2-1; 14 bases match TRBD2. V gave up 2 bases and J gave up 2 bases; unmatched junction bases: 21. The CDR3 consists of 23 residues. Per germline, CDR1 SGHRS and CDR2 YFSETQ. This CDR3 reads CASSLQGLAGDLLSGLTYNEQFF. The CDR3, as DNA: TGCGCCAGCAGCTTACAGGGACTAGCGGGAGACCTACTCTCAGGCTTAACCTACAATGAGCAGTTCTTC.

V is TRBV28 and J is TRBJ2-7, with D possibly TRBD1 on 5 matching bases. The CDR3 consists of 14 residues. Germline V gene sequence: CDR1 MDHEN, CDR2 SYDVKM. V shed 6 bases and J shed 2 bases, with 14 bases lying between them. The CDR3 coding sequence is TGTGCCAGCAGCCTGCCCCAGGGAACCTACGAGCAGTACTTC. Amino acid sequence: CASSLPQGTYEQYF.

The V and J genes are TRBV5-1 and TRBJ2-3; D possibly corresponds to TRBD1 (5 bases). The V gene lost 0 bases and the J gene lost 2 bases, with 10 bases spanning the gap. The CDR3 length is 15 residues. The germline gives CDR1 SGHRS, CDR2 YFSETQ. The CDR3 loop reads CASSLEQADTDTQYF. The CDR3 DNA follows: TGCGCCAGCAGCTTGGAACAGGCGGACACAGATACGCAGTATTTT.

Here the CDR3 reads CSAPDRVNTEAFF. The CDR3 DNA sequence: TGCAGTGCTCCGGACAGGGTGAACACTGAAGCTTTCTTT. V gene TRBV20-1 combines with J gene TRBJ1-1; 8 bases line up with TRBD1. CDR1 and CDR2 (germline): DFQATT, SNEGSKA (reference sequence). There are 13 residues in the CDR3. With V trimmed by 5 bases and J by 0 bases, 2 bases remained unmatched.

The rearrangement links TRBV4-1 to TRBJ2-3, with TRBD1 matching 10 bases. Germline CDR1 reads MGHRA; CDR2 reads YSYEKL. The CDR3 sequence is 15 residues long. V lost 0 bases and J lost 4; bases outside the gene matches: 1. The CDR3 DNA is TGCGCCAGCAGCCAAGAGACAGGGGGCGCAGATACGCAGTATTTT. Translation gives CASSQETGGADTQYF.

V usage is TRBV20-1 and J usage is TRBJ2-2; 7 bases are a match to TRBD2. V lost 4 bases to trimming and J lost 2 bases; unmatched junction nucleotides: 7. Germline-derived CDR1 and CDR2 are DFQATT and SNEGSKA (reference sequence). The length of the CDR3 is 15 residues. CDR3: CSAKRDPTNTGELFF. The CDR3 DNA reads TGCAGTGCTAAGCGGGACCCTACAAACACCGGGGAGCTGTTTTTT.

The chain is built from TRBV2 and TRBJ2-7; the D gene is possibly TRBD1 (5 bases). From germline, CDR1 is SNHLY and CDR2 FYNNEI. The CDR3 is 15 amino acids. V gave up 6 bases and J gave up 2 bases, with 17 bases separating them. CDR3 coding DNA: TGTGCCAGCAGCCCTCAAGGGGCTGTGACCTACGAGCAGTACTTC. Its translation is CASSPQGAVTYEQYF. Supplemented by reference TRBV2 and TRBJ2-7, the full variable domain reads EPEVTQTPSHQVTQMGQEVILRCVPISNHLYFYWYRQILGQKVEFLVSFYNNEISEKSEIFDDQFSVERPDGSNFTLKIRSTKLEDSAMYFCASSPQGAVTYEQYFGPGTRLTVT.

CDR3 nucleotides: TGTGCCAGCAGTGTCACCGGGACTAGCGGGAGGGCCGCGTACGAGCAGTACTTC. This encodes CASSVTGTSGRAAYEQYF. This sequence joins TRBV28 and TRBJ2-7, with TRBD2 identical over 16 bases. This CDR3 comprises 18 residues. Trimming removed 5 bases from V and 4 bases from J; junction bases left unmatched: 11. Germline V gives CDR1 MDHEN, CDR2 SYDVKM.

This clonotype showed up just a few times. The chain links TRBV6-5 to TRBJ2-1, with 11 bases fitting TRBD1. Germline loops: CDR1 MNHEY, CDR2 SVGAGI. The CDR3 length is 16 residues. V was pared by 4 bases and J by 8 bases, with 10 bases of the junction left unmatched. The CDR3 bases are TGTGCCAGCAGTTCCCCCCTCGGGACAGGGGGATATGAGCAGTTCTTC. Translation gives CASSSPLGTGGYEQFF.

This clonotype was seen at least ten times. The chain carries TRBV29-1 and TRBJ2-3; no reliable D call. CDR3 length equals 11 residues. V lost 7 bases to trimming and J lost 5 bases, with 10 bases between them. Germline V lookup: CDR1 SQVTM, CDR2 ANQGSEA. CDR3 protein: CSGSWGDTQYF. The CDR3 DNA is TGCAGCGGGTCCTGGGGAGATACGCAGTATTTT.